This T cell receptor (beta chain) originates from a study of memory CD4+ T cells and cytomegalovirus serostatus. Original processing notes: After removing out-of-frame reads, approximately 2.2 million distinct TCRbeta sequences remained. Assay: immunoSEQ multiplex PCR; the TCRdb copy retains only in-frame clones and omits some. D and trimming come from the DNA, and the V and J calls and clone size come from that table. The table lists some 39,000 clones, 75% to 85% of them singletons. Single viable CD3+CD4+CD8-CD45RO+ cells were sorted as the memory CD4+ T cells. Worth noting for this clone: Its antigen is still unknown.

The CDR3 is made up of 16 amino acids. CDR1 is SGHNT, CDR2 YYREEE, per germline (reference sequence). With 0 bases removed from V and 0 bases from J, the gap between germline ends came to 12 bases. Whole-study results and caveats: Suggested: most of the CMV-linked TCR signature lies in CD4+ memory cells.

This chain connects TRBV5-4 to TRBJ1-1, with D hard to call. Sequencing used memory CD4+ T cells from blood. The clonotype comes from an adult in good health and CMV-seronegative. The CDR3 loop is CASSLERGVMNTEAFF. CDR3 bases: TGTGCCAGCAGCTTGGAACGGGGTGTCATGAACACTGAAGCTTTCTTT.